This T cell receptor beta chain came from a study of blood T cells in healthy people across ages. About the study: Per two T cells, about one barcoded beta molecule was captured through template switching.

Germline V CDR1 and CDR2: SGHTA, FQGTGA. CDR3 size: 15 residues. After removal of 5 bases from V and 5 bases from J, the junction contained 8 bases not matched to a gene. Study-level results: It was held that the diversity estimates obtained from one million T cells were underestimates. Whereas aged donors had fewer naive CD4+ cells, long-lived donors had more of them and higher diversity.

This clonotype turned up a few times. No antigen is known for it. The second PCR ran about 6 to 11 cycles with a sample-barcoded 5' primer and J-beta primers. Tags on each cDNA molecule came from a template-switch adaptor with 12 random nucleotides. TCRdb ran MiXCR on the 5' RACE reads and lists one entry per CDR3 protein. The table records about 1.1 million distinct CDR3 sequences, 30% to 40% of them present only once. The genes are TRBV7-3 and TRBJ2-1, with 8 nucleotides matching TRBD1. The sequence was collected from a man aged 18 to 30 in good health. Specimen: blood. The CDR3 nucleotides are TGTGCCAGCAGCCCCTTGGACAGGGTGAACAATGAGCAGTTCTTC. Residues: CASSPLDRVNNEQFF.